Presented here are 6 T cell receptor beta chains from one specimen sequenced in a study of blood T cell repertoires in COVID-19. Produced via immunoSEQ multiplex PCR; TCRdb's table is partial and in-frame only. The table includes about 120,000 clones, more than 75% detected once. The sequenced sample consisted of peripheral blood. Receptors were obtained from a man between 40 and 49 years old with acute or convalescent COVID-19.

This chain's CDR3 is CASSLTGEPGELFF. The CDR3 DNA reads TGTGCCAGCAGCTTGACAGGGGAGCCCGGGGAGCTGTTTTTT. This chain links TRBV5-6 with TRBJ2-2; the match to TRBD1 covers 7 bases. Germline CDR1 is SGHDT and CDR2 is YYEEEE. The junction had 3 bases not matched to a gene; V was cut back by 1 base and J by 6 bases. This CDR3 region has 14 residues.

V gene TRBV24-1 combines with J gene TRBJ2-1; 9 bases agree with TRBD1. Germline V gene data show CDR1 as KGHDR and CDR2 as SFDVKD. J was trimmed by 5 bases and V by 11 bases; bases with no gene match: 9. This CDR3 spans 14 amino acids. The CDR3 bases are TGTGCCATCGGGTCCGGGACAGGGAACAATGAGCAGTTCTTC. This sequence encodes CAIGSGTGNNEQFF.

This CDR3 reads CATSRYSPGLNEQFF. The CDR3 nucleotides are TGTGCCACCAGCAGATACAGTCCAGGTCTCAATGAGCAGTTCTTC. V gene TRBV15 combines with J gene TRBJ2-1; D ambiguous. V gave up 2 bases and J gave up 6 bases, with 14 bases separating them. Germline CDR1 is LNHNV and CDR2 is YYDKDF (reference sequence). The CDR3 is made up of 15 amino acids.

There are a few counts of this clone. This chain connects TRBV19 to TRBJ1-1; the D gene is possibly TRBD1 (6 bases). The length of the CDR3 is 15 residues. V lost 6 bases and J 6 bases, leaving 20 bases between the germline ends. CDR1 is LNHDA and CDR2 is SQIVND in the germline V gene (reference sequence). The CDR3 sequence: CASRPSQGKGAEAFF. For the CDR3, the DNA is TGTGCCAGTAGGCCGTCGCAGGGGAAGGGAGCTGAAGCTTTCTTT.

The chain is built from TRBV19 and TRBJ1-2, with a possible D match to TRBD1 (5 bases). Germline V gene sequence: CDR1 LNHDA, CDR2 SQIVND (reference sequence). This CDR3 is 11 amino acids long. V was cut by 7 bases and J by 5 bases, with 8 bases left in between. In DNA form, the CDR3 reads TGTGCCAGTATGGGACTATATGGCTACACCTTC. Its protein is CASMGLYGYTF.

This CDR3 is CASSLGDTSGGIAYNEQFF. Written as DNA, the CDR3 is TGTGCCAGCAGCTTAGGCGACACTAGCGGGGGGATCGCCTACAATGAGCAGTTCTTC. V is TRBV13 and J is TRBJ2-1; 12 bases match TRBD2. The CDR3 consists of 19 residues. Trimming took 0 bases from V and 2 from J; bases not matched to a gene: 8. Germline loops: CDR1 PRHDT, CDR2 FYEKMQ (reference sequence).